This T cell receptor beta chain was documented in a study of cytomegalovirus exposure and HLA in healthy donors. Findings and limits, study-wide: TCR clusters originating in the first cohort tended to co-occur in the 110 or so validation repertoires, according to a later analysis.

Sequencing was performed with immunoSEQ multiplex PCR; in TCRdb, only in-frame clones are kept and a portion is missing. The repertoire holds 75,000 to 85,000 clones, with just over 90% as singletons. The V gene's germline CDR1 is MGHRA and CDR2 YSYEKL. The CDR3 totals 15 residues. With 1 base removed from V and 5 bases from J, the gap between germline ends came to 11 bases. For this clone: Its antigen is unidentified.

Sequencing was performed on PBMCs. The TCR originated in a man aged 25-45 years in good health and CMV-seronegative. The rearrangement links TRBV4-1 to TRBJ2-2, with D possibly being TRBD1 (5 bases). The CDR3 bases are TGCGCCAGCAGCCAAGGCGCCCAGGGAACCGGGGAGCTGTTTTTT. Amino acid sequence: CASSQGAQGTGELFF.